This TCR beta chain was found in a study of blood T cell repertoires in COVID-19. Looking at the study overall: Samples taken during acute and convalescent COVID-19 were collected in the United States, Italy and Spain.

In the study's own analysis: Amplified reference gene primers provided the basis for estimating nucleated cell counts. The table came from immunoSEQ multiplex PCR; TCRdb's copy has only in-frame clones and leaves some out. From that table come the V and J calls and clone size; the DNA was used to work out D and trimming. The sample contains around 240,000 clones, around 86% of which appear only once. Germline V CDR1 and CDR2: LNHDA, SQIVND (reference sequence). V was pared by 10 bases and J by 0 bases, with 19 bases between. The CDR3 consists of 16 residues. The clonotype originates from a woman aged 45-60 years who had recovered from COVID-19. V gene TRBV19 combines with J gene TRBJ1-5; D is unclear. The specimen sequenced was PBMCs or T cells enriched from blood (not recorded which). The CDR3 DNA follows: TGTGCCATTCGTCGGGCTGCGGGTCCTAGCAATCAGCCCCAGCATTTT. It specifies CAIRRAAGPSNQPQHF. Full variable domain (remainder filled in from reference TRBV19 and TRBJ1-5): DGGITQSPKYLFRKEGQNVTLSCEQNLNHDAMYWYRQDPGQGLRLIYYSQIVNDFQKGDIAEGYSVSREKKESFPLTVTSAQKNPTAFYLCAIRRAAGPSNQPQHFGDGTRLSIL.